The 9 T cell receptor beta chains below were found in one sample sequenced in a study of T cell repertoires in cytomegalovirus infection. TCRdb re-called the reads through MiXCR, storing one row per CDR3 protein. The sample has around 630,000 distinct CDR3 sequences, 24% seen once. The sample was CD8+ T cells from PBMCs. These TCRs come from a human donor in good health (CMV status not recorded). Some clones in this sample may be carry-over from other donors' samples.

The chain is built from TRBV29-1 and TRBJ1-3, with D maybe TRBD1 (6 bases). CDR3 length: 17 residues. V shed 0 bases and J shed 1 base, with 16 bases lying between them. Germline CDR1 SQVTM, CDR2 ANQGSEA. In nucleotides, the CDR3 is TGCAGCGTTGAAGATGACCCAGGGGAGACATCTGGAAACACCATATATTTT. Translating gives CSVEDDPGETSGNTIYF.

The rearrangement links TRBV5-8 to TRBJ2-1; perhaps TRBD1 as D (6 bases). The V gene lost 3 bases and the J gene lost 9 bases, with 10 bases spanning the gap. The CDR3 runs 12 residues. Germline CDR1 SGHTS, CDR2 YDEGEE. DNA for the CDR3: TGTGCCAGCAGCTCAGGGGTCATTGAGCAGTTCTTC. It translates to CASSSGVIEQFF.

The chain employs TRBV19 and TRBJ1-1; possibly TRBD1 for D (5 bases). Germline CDR1 LNHDA, CDR2 SQIVND (reference sequence). The CDR3 spans 12 residues. CDR3 in amino acids: CVTTGRYTEAFF. Here the CDR3 DNA reads TGTGTCACAACGGGGCGGTACACTGAAGCTTTCTTT.

This clonotype was seen more than once but under ten times. The gene calls are TRBV10-3 and TRBJ2-1; a possible D gene is TRBD1 (6 bases). V was shortened by 3 bases and J by 2 bases, with 11 bases between the two germline ends. Germline CDR1 ENHRY, CDR2 SYGVKD. The CDR3 length is 15 residues. The DNA of the CDR3 is TGTGCCATCAGTGAAGGCCCAGGGGCCTACAATGAGCAGTTCTTC. Its translation is CAISEGPGAYNEQFF.

The sample holds a few counts of this clonotype. V gene TRBV4-1 combines with J gene TRBJ2-2; D tentatively reads TRBD1 or TRBD2 (5 bases each). Germline assignment: CDR1 MGHRA and CDR2 YSYEKL. V was trimmed by 1 base and J by 7 bases, leaving 16 bases between them. The CDR3 has 16 residues. DNA of the CDR3: TGCGCCAGCAGCCAAGTCGGGGCAGGGTTGGACGGGGAGCTGTTTTTT. Its translation: CASSQVGAGLDGELFF.

The CDR3 here is CASSRHGTRDGYTF. For the CDR3, the DNA is TGTGCCAGCAGTCGACATGGGACGCGAGACGGCTACACCTTC. The rearrangement joins TRBV7-6 to TRBJ1-2; tentative D call: TRBD1 (5 bases). Looked up from germline, CDR1 is SGHVS and CDR2 is FNYEAQ. V lost 6 bases to trimming and J lost 8 bases, with 19 bases between them. The CDR3 contains 14 residues.

This clonotype was detected ten times or more. This chain connects TRBV7-6 to TRBJ2-1; 8 nucleotides match TRBD2. The CDR3 loop spans 17 amino acids. Germline-derived CDR1 and CDR2 are SGHVS and FNYEAQ. The ends lost 2 bases at V and 0 bases at J; junction bases unmatched: 6. CDR3 DNA: TGTGCCAGCAGCTTAATAGCGGGGCGCAGCTCCTACAATGAGCAGTTCTTC. This sequence encodes CASSLIAGRSSYNEQFF.

This clonotype was seen more than once but under ten times. The chain links TRBV5-5 to TRBJ2-3; TRBD2 agrees at 9 bases. V trimming: 4 bases; J trimming: 2 bases; junction bases outside the gene matches: 8. The CDR3 is 16 residues long. Germline assignment: CDR1 SGHKS and CDR2 YYEKEE (reference sequence). This CDR3 reads CASSTPAGGITDTQYF. CDR3 DNA sequence: TGTGCCAGCAGCACCCCCGCGGGGGGGATCACAGATACGCAGTATTTT.

V is TRBV28 and J is TRBJ2-5, with 8 positions matching TRBD2. Germline V lookup: CDR1 MDHEN, CDR2 SYDVKM. CDR3 length: 15 residues. V lost 8 bases, J lost 3 bases, and 11 bases stayed unmatched. The CDR3: CASARGARKEETQYF. Written as DNA, the CDR3 is TGTGCCAGCGCGCGGGGGGCACGCAAAGAAGAGACCCAGTACTTC.